Listed here are 8 T cell receptor beta chains from one sample, sequenced in a study of shared clonotypes between healthy human individuals. Produced via immunoSEQ multiplex PCR; TCRdb's table is partial and in-frame only. Found here are some 490,000 clones, 78% of them singletons; the top ten hold 12%. The sequencing input was PBMCs. These receptor sequences come from a woman aged 40 to 50 in good health. Some clones in this sample may be carry-over from other donors' samples.

V is TRBV9 and J is TRBJ2-2, with TRBD2 identical over 9 bases. CDR3 length: 17 residues. Germline trimming cut 3 bases from V and 3 bases from J; bases unmatched to any gene: 9. Per germline, CDR1 SGDLS and CDR2 YYNGEE. In nucleotides, the CDR3 is TGTGCCAGCAGCGAGTCCAGCGGGGGGTGGTACACCGGGGAGCTGTTTTTT. Translating gives CASSESSGGWYTGELFF.

V gene TRBV28 combines with J gene TRBJ1-3; D remains ambiguous. V was pared by 5 bases and J by 3 bases, with 14 bases between. This CDR3 spans 15 amino acids. Germline V CDR1 and CDR2: MDHEN, SYDVKM. The CDR3 reads CASSLSDYLGNTIYF. The DNA of the CDR3 is TGTGCCAGCAGTCTCTCGGACTACCTTGGAAACACCATATATTTT.

Only a few counts were recorded for this clone. The chain couples TRBV11-3 to TRBJ2-1; D is unresolved. This CDR3 spans 13 amino acids. V lost 2 bases and J lost 7, with 9 bases in between. The germline CDR1 and CDR2 sequences are SGHNT and YENEEA. CDR3 protein: CASSLLAENEQFF. CDR3 bases: TGTGCCAGCAGCTTATTGGCAGAAAATGAGCAGTTCTTC.

This chain joins TRBV19 and TRBJ1-1, with TRBD1 as a possible D gene (5 bases). V was pared by 4 bases and J by 5 bases, with 17 bases between. The CDR3 contains 15 residues. Germline lookup yields CDR1 LNHDA and CDR2 SQIVND (reference sequence). The CDR3, as DNA: TGTGCCAGTAGTACCCCGGGACTTTCGAGGACTGAAGCTTTCTTT. Encoded protein: CASSTPGLSRTEAFF.

The chain combines TRBV19 with TRBJ1-6; 8 nucleotides match TRBD1. V was clipped by 6 bases and J by 7 bases; unmatched bases: 11. CDR1 and CDR2 (germline): LNHDA, SQIVND (reference sequence). This CDR3 contains 16 residues. As DNA, the CDR3 is TGTGCCAGTAGGATCGCTCAGGGGGCGGGAAATTCACCCCTCCACTTT. Its protein product is CASRIAQGAGNSPLHF.

The chain couples TRBV28 to TRBJ2-5; TRBD1 aligns across 9 bases. The J call may be mistaken, given a closer DNA end match to TRBJ2-7. The germline CDR1 and CDR2 sequences are MDHEN and SYDVKM. The CDR3 runs to 15 residues. In nucleotides, the CDR3 is TGTGCCAGCAGTTCCGGGACAGGGTGGAGGTACGAGCAGTACTTC. Encoded protein: CASSSGTGWRYEQYF.

The chain employs TRBV30 and TRBJ1-2; D not certain. The CDR3 runs to 15 residues. The ends were cut back, 0 bases at V and 4 bases at J, with 15 bases in the middle. Germline V lookup: CDR1 GTSNPN, CDR2 SVGIG (reference sequence). The CDR3 region is CAWSVLAPGIYGYTF. CDR3 sequence (DNA): TGTGCCTGGAGTGTACTCGCCCCTGGTATCTATGGCTACACCTTC.

This clone has a count of ten or more. The chain carries TRBV6-1 and TRBJ2-3, with 7 bases lining up with TRBD2. This CDR3 is 15 amino acids long. J lost 0 bases, V lost 3 bases, and 3 bases had no gene match. The germline CDR1 and CDR2 sequences are MNHNS and SASEGT. The CDR3 spells CASSDGAGSTDTQYF. The DNA of the CDR3 is TGTGCCAGCAGTGACGGAGCGGGAAGCACAGATACGCAGTATTTT.